The next 26 T cell receptor beta chains were all read from a single sample in a study of T-cell memory formation after mild COVID-19. TCRdb fed the 5' RACE reads into MiXCR, producing one record per CDR3 protein. The table has 300,000 to 350,000 distinct CDR3 sequences, approximately 19% seen once. The specimen was PBMCs or a T cell subset sorted from them (not recorded which). These receptors were obtained from a man between 18 and 35 years old who had mild COVID-19 (a few samples of this study predate the infection). Cell type and time point are not known.

The gene calls are TRBV5-1 and TRBJ2-3, with 8 bases identical to TRBD2. The CDR3 runs 15 residues. Germline values: CDR1 SGHRS, CDR2 YFSETQ. V was pared by 4 bases and J by 5 bases, with 9 bases of the junction left unmatched. The CDR3 sequence: CASSLGTRTLDTQYF. For the CDR3, the DNA is TGCGCCAGCAGCCTAGGGACTAGAACACTAGATACGCAGTATTTT. Looking up the rest from reference TRBV5-1 and TRBJ2-3 gives the full variable domain: KAGVTQTPRYLIKTRGQQVTLSCSPISGHRSVSWYQQTPGQGLQFLFEYFSETQRNKGNFPGRFSGRQFSNSRSEMNVSTLELGDSALYLCASSLGTRTLDTQYFGPGTRLTVL.

V is TRBV7-9 and J is TRBJ2-7, with D uncertain. Trimming shortened V by 0 bases and J by 7 bases, and 7 bases separated the two germline ends. This CDR3 spans 12 amino acids. Germline V gene data show CDR1 as SEHNR and CDR2 as FQNEAQ (reference sequence). This CDR3 reads CASSLAGPEQYV. The CDR3 DNA reads TGTGCCAGCAGCTTAGCGGGCCCGGAGCAGTACGTC.

A few counts support this clonotype. The chain couples TRBV10-3 to TRBJ2-7; either TRBD1 or TRBD2 may supply D (5 bases each). V was trimmed by 7 bases and J by 4 bases, leaving 14 bases between them. Per germline, CDR1 ENHRY and CDR2 SYGVKD. The CDR3 extends over 13 amino acids. The CDR3 protein is CAIIPGTPYEQYF. Here the CDR3 DNA reads TGTGCCATCATTCCCGGGACGCCTTACGAGCAGTACTTC.

V is TRBV10-3 and J is TRBJ2-3, with TRBD2 matching 12 bases. The CDR3 totals 16 residues. Germline CDR1 and CDR2: ENHRY and SYGVKD. Trimming removed 2 bases from V and 1 base from J; junction bases left unmatched: 1. The CDR3 sequence is CAISETSGGRTDTQYF. CDR3 in DNA: TGTGCCATCAGTGAGACTAGCGGGGGGCGCACAGATACGCAGTATTTT.

V usage is TRBV5-6 and J usage is TRBJ2-3; D is unresolved. Germline values: CDR1 SGHDT, CDR2 YYEEEE. This CDR3 is built from 16 residues. Trimming left V 3 bases short and J 1 base short, with 15 bases between. This CDR3 reads CASSSSLSGGTDTQYF. CDR3 coding DNA: TGTGCCAGCAGCTCCTCCCTGTCCGGAGGCACAGATACGCAGTATTTT. Filled out from reference TRBV5-6 and TRBJ2-3, the complete variable domain reads DAGVTQSPTHLIKTRGQQVTLRCSPKSGHDTVSWYQQALGQGPQFIFQYYEEEERQRGNFPDRFSGHQFPNYSSELNVNALLLGDSALYLCASSSSLSGGTDTQYFGPGTRLTVL.

This chain connects TRBV4-3 to TRBJ1-1; 11 bases agree with TRBD1. Germline V gene lookup returns CDR1 LGHNA and CDR2 YSLEER. J was trimmed by 5 bases and V by 7 bases; bases with no gene match: 12. The CDR3 is 16 amino acids. The CDR3 sequence is CASTPSGTGGRTEAFF. The CDR3 region has the DNA TGCGCCAGCACACCATCGGGGACAGGGGGGAGGACTGAAGCTTTCTTT.

This clonotype came up many times. The genes are TRBV4-1 and TRBJ1-5; D uncertain. V gave up 5 bases and J gave up 0 bases, with 11 bases separating them. The V gene's germline CDR1 is MGHRA and CDR2 YSYEKL. There are 15 residues in the CDR3. CDR3 sequence (DNA): TGCGCCAGCAGCGAAGGCTCCACTAGCAATCAGCCCCAGCATTTT. Translating gives CASSEGSTSNQPQHF.

The rearrangement joins TRBV4-1 to TRBJ2-1; D unclear. Germline-derived CDR1 and CDR2 are MGHRA and YSYEKL. This CDR3 spans 14 amino acids. V was trimmed by 1 base and J by 7 bases, leaving 11 bases between them. CDR3: CASSQGPLGNEQFF. DNA of the CDR3: TGCGCCAGCAGCCAAGGTCCTCTAGGGAATGAGCAGTTCTTC.

The chain couples TRBV18 to TRBJ1-3; the match to TRBD1 covers 8 bases. The CDR3 has 16 residues. CDR1 is KGHSH and CDR2 is LQKENI in the germline V gene. J was trimmed by 4 bases and V by 5 bases; bases with no gene match: 10. CDR3 loop: CASSMDRAGLGNTIYF. CDR3 DNA sequence: TGTGCCAGCTCAATGGACAGGGCCGGTCTCGGAAACACCATATATTTT.

The V call is TRBV13, the J call TRBJ2-3; 9 bases map to TRBD1. Germline assignment: CDR1 PRHDT and CDR2 FYEKMQ (reference sequence). V lost 4 bases, J lost 5 bases, and 4 bases stayed unmatched. The CDR3 loop spans 14 amino acids. In DNA, the CDR3 is TGTGCCAGCAGCTCGGGACAGGGTGGAGATACGCAGTATTTT. Amino acids: CASSSGQGGDTQYF.

In its sample, this clonotype was seen a few times. The gene calls are TRBV20-1 and TRBJ2-1, with 13 bases matching TRBD2. Trimming took 5 bases from V and 3 from J; bases not matched to a gene: 4. The V gene's germline CDR1 is DFQATT and CDR2 SNEGSKA (reference sequence). The CDR3 covers 15 residues. As DNA, the CDR3 is TGCAGTGCTGCCGGACTAGCGGGGGTCTACAATGAGCAGTTCTTC. This translates into CSAAGLAGVYNEQFF.

V is TRBV20-1 and J is TRBJ2-7; the D call may be TRBD1 or TRBD2 (5 bases each). V was pared by 5 bases and J by 2 bases, with 13 bases between. The CDR3 sequence is 13 residues long. From germline, CDR1 is DFQATT and CDR2 SNEGSKA (reference sequence). The CDR3 here is CSARRDGAYEQYV. CDR3 DNA sequence: TGCAGTGCTCGTCGGGACGGAGCCTACGAGCAGTACGTC.

The chain is built from TRBV12-3 or TRBV12-4 and TRBJ1-2, with TRBD1 as a possible D gene (6 bases). The CDR3 extends over 12 amino acids. V was shortened by 6 bases and J by 8 bases, with 13 bases between the two germline ends. In DNA form, the CDR3 reads TGTGCCAGCAGCCCACAGGGAACGGGCTACACCTTC. This sequence encodes CASSPQGTGYTF.

This clonotype was counted between two and nine times. This chain links TRBV18 with TRBJ1-1; D uncertain. Germline CDR1 KGHSH, CDR2 LQKENI. The CDR3 covers 12 residues. V lost 5 bases, J lost 7 bases, and 11 bases lay in between. The CDR3 loop is CASSMTLGEAFF. The CDR3 region has the DNA TGTGCCAGCTCAATGACCTTGGGTGAAGCTTTCTTT.

The rearrangement uses TRBV3-1 and TRBJ2-1, with TRBD2 identical over 8 bases. The V segment lost 4 bases and the J segment 6 bases; nucleotides outside the gene matches: 5. Looked up from germline, CDR1 is LGHDT and CDR2 is YNNKEL (reference sequence). The CDR3 has 14 amino acids. The DNA for the CDR3 is TGTGCCAGCAGCCGGCGGGGGGCCCCCAATGAGCAGTTCTTC. Its protein is CASSRRGAPNEQFF.

This clonotype was observed a handful of times. The V call is TRBV5-1, the J call TRBJ2-2, with D uncertain. Trimming shortened V by 2 bases and J by 4 bases, and 9 bases separated the two germline ends. The CDR3 length is 14 residues. Looked up from germline, CDR1 is SGHRS and CDR2 is YFSETQ. The CDR3 nucleotides read TGCGCCAGCAGCTTATACAGCCTCACCGGGGAGCTGTTTTTT. Translating it yields CASSLYSLTGELFF.

J is TRBJ2-7 and V is TRBV7-2; no clear D gene. V dropped 4 bases and J dropped 8 bases, with 12 bases sitting between them. CDR3 length: 12 residues. Germline-derived CDR1 and CDR2 are SGHTA and FQGNSA. The CDR3 loop is CASSYDLRQQYF. The CDR3 DNA follows: TGTGCCAGCAGCTACGACCTTAGACAGCAGTACTTC. The variable domain in full, completed from reference TRBV7-2 and TRBJ2-7, reads GAGVSQSPSNKVTEKGKDVELRCDPISGHTALYWYRQSLGQGLEFLIYFQGNSAPDKSGLPSDRFSAERTGGSVSTLTIQRTQQEDSAVYLCASSYDLRQQYFGPGTRLTVT.

The chain links TRBV29-1 to TRBJ2-2; 10 nucleotides agree with TRBD2. The CDR3 contains 12 residues. With V trimmed by 6 bases and J by 11 bases, 6 bases remained unmatched. The V gene's germline CDR1 is SQVTM and CDR2 ANQGSEA. CDR3 nucleotide sequence: TGCAGCGTCCATAGCGGGGGGAGAGAGCTGTTTTTT. Residues: CSVHSGGRELFF.

The chain combines TRBV4-1 with TRBJ2-3, with TRBD2 matching 11 bases. Germline assignment: CDR1 MGHRA and CDR2 YSYEKL. CDR3 length: 16 amino acids. V was pared by 4 bases and J by 0 bases, with 3 bases of the junction left unmatched. CDR3 loop: CASSLAGGFSTDTQYF. The CDR3 DNA follows: TGCGCCAGCAGCCTAGCGGGGGGGTTTAGCACAGATACGCAGTATTTT.

This clonotype was found a few times. The chain is built from TRBV7-2 and TRBJ1-5; D is uncertain. The CDR3 covers 15 residues. Looked up from germline, CDR1 is SGHTA and CDR2 is FQGNSA. Deletions cut 3 bases from V and 0 bases from J, with 9 bases between. The CDR3 bases are TGTGCCAGCAGCTTTGAGTTCTATAGCAATCAGCCCCAGCATTTT. This translates into CASSFEFYSNQPQHF.

This chain connects TRBV6-2 or TRBV6-3 to TRBJ2-7, with TRBD2 as a possible D gene (6 bases). The V gene's germline CDR1 is MNHEY and CDR2 SVGEGT. Trimming took 0 bases from V and 2 from J, leaving 8 bases between them. This CDR3 contains 14 residues. The CDR3 loop is CASSYSAGTYEQYV. CDR3 nucleotide sequence: TGTGCCAGCAGTTACTCGGCGGGGACCTACGAGCAGTACGTC.

Only a few counts were recorded for this clonotype. The chain joins TRBV5-1 to TRBJ1-6; D gene unclear. The CDR3 is 17 residues long. Trimming shortened V by 1 base and J by 7 bases, and 18 bases separated the two germline ends. Germline V gene sequence: CDR1 SGHRS, CDR2 YFSETQ. CDR3 in amino acids: CASSLLVSGVGNSPLHF. In DNA form, the CDR3 reads TGCGCCAGCAGCTTGTTAGTCTCCGGGGTGGGGAATTCACCCCTCCACTTT.

The rearrangement uses TRBV4-2 and TRBJ2-7; TRBD1 aligns across 9 bases. J lost 1 base, V lost 1 base, and 11 bases had no gene match. CDR1 is LGHNA, CDR2 YNFKEQ, per germline. The CDR3 covers 18 residues. The CDR3, as DNA: TGTGCCAGCAGCCAAGGCCCAACCGGGACAGGGAAGTCCTACGAGCAGTACTTC. This encodes CASSQGPTGTGKSYEQYF.

V gene TRBV11-2 combines with J gene TRBJ2-4; the D is unclear. V shed 3 bases and J shed 2 bases, with 14 bases lying between them. CDR1 and CDR2 (germline): SGHAT, FQNNGV. The CDR3 covers 16 residues. The CDR3 loop reads CASSFVSTATKNIQYF. CDR3 nucleotides: TGTGCCAGCAGCTTCGTATCGACGGCGACCAAAAACATTCAGTACTTC.

This clonotype was seen a handful of times. The V gene is TRBV7-8, the J gene TRBJ2-2; maybe TRBD2 (7 bases). Germline lookup yields CDR1 SGHVS and CDR2 FQNEAQ. V lost 5 bases, J lost 4 bases, and 17 bases lay in between. The CDR3 consists of 16 residues. The CDR3: CASSLPLRGGTGELFF. The CDR3 region has the DNA TGTGCCAGCAGCCTCCCTTTGAGGGGGGGCACCGGGGAGCTGTTTTTT. Based on the CDR3 plus reference TRBV7-8 and TRBJ2-2, the full variable domain is GAGVSQSPRYKVAKRGQDVALRCDPISGHVSLFWYQQALGQGPEFLTYFQNEAQLDKSGLPSDRFFAERPEGSVSTLKIQRTQQEDSAVYLCASSLPLRGGTGELFFGEGSRLTVL.

This rearrangement joins TRBV4-3 to TRBJ1-5; D is undetermined. The V end was cut by 4 bases, the J end by 2 bases, with 9 bases between. This CDR3 has 14 amino acids. Germline V gene sequence: CDR1 LGHNA, CDR2 YSLEER. In DNA, the CDR3 is TGCGCCAGCAGCCCGAGGGTAGGCAATCAGCCCCAGCATTTT. It yields the protein CASSPRVGNQPQHF.